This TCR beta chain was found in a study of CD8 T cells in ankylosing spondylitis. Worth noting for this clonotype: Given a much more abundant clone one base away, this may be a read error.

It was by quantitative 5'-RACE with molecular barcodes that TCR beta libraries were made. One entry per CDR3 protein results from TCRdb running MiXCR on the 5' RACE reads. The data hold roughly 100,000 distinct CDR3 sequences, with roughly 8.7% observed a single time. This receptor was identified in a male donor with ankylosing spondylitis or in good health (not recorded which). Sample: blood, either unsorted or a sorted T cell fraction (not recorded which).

CDR3 sequence: CVSNARNTEAFF. The CDR3 DNA reads as TGTGTCAGTAATGCCAGAAACACTGAAGCTTTCTTT. V is TRBV19 and J is TRBJ1-1; D uncertain. Germline lookup yields CDR1 LNHDA and CDR2 SQIVND (reference sequence). This CDR3 is built from 12 residues.